This TCR beta chain stems from a study of patients and donors after allogeneic stem cell transplantation. TCRdb re-derived calls from the RT-PCR reads in MiXCR, one entry per CDR3 protein. In the table there are about 100,000 distinct CDR3 sequences, approximately 40% of which are singletons. The germline V and J ends were trimmed by 2 bases and 1 base, with 7 bases remaining between them. Germline V lookup: CDR1 ENHRY, CDR2 SYGVKD. This CDR3 has 14 amino acids. This chain links TRBV10-3 with TRBJ2-3; D gene unclear. Sequenced sample: blood, either unsorted or a sorted T cell fraction (not recorded which). The sequence was collected from a human donor who was either an allogeneic HSCT recipient or a stem cell or donor lymphocyte infusion donor (not recorded which). It is not recorded whose cells these are; they may come from a transplant donor. The CDR3 region has the DNA TGTGCCATCAGTGAGGGACCCCGCACAGATACGCAGTATTTT. This sequence encodes CAISEGPRTDTQYF.